The 8 T cell receptor beta chains below were found in one sample sequenced in a study of cytomegalovirus exposure and HLA in healthy donors. PCR amplification relied on 60 Vbeta primers (plus 13 Jbeta primers). Assay used: immunoSEQ multiplex PCR; TCRdb lists only in-frame clones, some missing. The repertoire holds 150,000 to 200,000 clones, with 85% to 90% as singletons. The sequenced material came from PBMCs. All receptors come from a woman in her late teens or twenties in good health and CMV-seronegative.

This clone occurred a few times. The chain links TRBV5-1 to TRBJ1-2, with D perhaps TRBD1 (5 bases). V lost 0 bases, J lost 5 bases, and 8 bases lay in between. Germline loops: CDR1 SGHRS, CDR2 YFSETQ. The CDR3 length is 13 residues. CDR3 DNA sequence: TGCGCCAGCAGCTTGGCAGGGCAGTATGGCTACACCTTC. It translates to CASSLAGQYGYTF.

This chain connects TRBV6-1 to TRBJ2-2; 9 bases map to TRBD2. The CDR3 sequence is 15 residues long. V gave up 6 bases and J gave up 6 bases; unmatched junction bases: 8. Germline lookup yields CDR1 MNHNS and CDR2 SASEGT. The CDR3 region has the DNA TGTGCCAGCAGCCAACAGCGGGAGGTCCCCGGGGAGCTGTTTTTT. As protein: CASSQQREVPGELFF.

The rearrangement joins TRBV7-2 to TRBJ1-1; D remains ambiguous. This CDR3 contains 14 residues. Trimming removed 6 bases at V and 1 base at J, with 12 bases between. From germline, CDR1 is SGHTA and CDR2 FQGNSA. The CDR3: CASSSINRNTEAFF. CDR3 DNA: TGTGCCAGCAGTAGTATCAACCGGAACACTGAAGCTTTCTTT.

The rearrangement joins TRBV25-1 to TRBJ2-3; a weak D match, TRBD1 (5 bases). Germline V gene sequence: CDR1 MGHDK, CDR2 SYGVNS. The CDR3 consists of 15 residues. The V end was cut by 1 base, the J end by 2 bases, with 10 bases between. The CDR3 loop is CASSEFIGATDTQYF. DNA for the CDR3: TGTGCCAGCAGTGAATTTATAGGGGCCACAGATACGCAGTATTTT.

V is TRBV10-3 and J is TRBJ2-5, with 9 bases fitting TRBD1. The trim removed 6 bases at V and 4 bases at J, leaving 3 bases unmatched. The CDR3 is made up of 13 amino acids. Germline assignment: CDR1 ENHRY and CDR2 SYGVKD. This CDR3 is CAIRRQGGETQYF. CDR3 DNA: TGTGCCATCAGAAGACAGGGGGGAGAGACCCAGTACTTC.

The CDR3 region has the DNA TGCGCCAGCAGCTTGGACGGGGGAGGAAACACCATATATTTT. Translating it yields CASSLDGGGNTIYF. The chain is built from TRBV5-1 and TRBJ1-3; TRBD1 might be the D (5 bases). This CDR3 spans 14 amino acids. Germline CDR1 SGHRS, CDR2 YFSETQ. The V gene lost 0 bases and the J gene lost 4 bases, with 8 bases spanning the gap.

The chain uses TRBV6-5 and TRBJ2-3; D may be TRBD1 (5 bases). The CDR3 has 15 amino acids. V was shortened by 2 bases and J by 8 bases, with 17 bases between the two germline ends. The germline V gene has CDR1 MNHEY and CDR2 SVGAGI. The CDR3 is CASSYGSPVGRTQYF. Here the CDR3 DNA reads TGTGCCAGCAGTTACGGTAGCCCAGTGGGGCGTACGCAGTATTTT.

This clone turned up a few times. The V call is TRBV5-1, the J call TRBJ2-5; TRBD1 is a possible D gene (5 bases). The CDR3 extends over 15 amino acids. Germline CDR1 and CDR2: SGHRS and YFSETQ. V shed 4 bases and J shed 1 base, with 14 bases lying between them. The CDR3 region has the DNA TGCGCCAGCAGCCGTTTAGAGACAGCCCAAGAGACCCAGTACTTC. Protein product: CASSRLETAQETQYF.